A single sample gave rise to the 9 T cell receptor beta chains below, sequenced in a study of post-analysis software for immune sequencing data. Notes on the study in general: Higher frequency in patients than in controls was seen for about five TRBV segments, with TRBV5-6, TRBV5-1 and TRBV20-1 among them.

Carried by the TCR beta cDNA libraries were unique molecular identifiers. From the PCR reads, TCRdb called clonotypes with MiXCR, one entry per CDR3 protein. The sample holds 750,000 to 950,000 distinct CDR3 sequences, under 70% seen once. These receptors lack a known antigen. Sequencing used blood. The receptors stem from a girl between 10 and 17 years old with multiple sclerosis.

The gene calls are TRBV6-5 and TRBJ2-6; D gene ambiguous. The germline V gene encodes CDR1 MNHEY and CDR2 SVGAGI. The germline V and J ends were trimmed by 0 bases and 2 bases, with 17 bases remaining between them. The length of the CDR3 is 19 residues. In DNA form, the CDR3 reads TGTGCCAGCAGTTACTCGCCATTGACACGTTGGGCTGGGGCCAACGTCCTGACTTTC. The encoded protein is CASSYSPLTRWAGANVLTF.

The rearrangement links TRBV12-3 or TRBV12-4 to TRBJ1-1, with a possible D match to TRBD1 (5 bases). Trimming cost V 5 bases and J 0 bases, with 13 bases left between them. The CDR3 has 15 residues. CDR3 amino acids: CASSPGRGMNTEAFF. The CDR3 nucleotides are TGTGCCAGCAGTCCCGGACGGGGGATGAACACTGAAGCTTTCTTT.

The rearrangement joins TRBV27 to TRBJ2-3; D assignment may be TRBD1 or TRBD2 (5 bases each). The germline gives CDR1 MNHEY, CDR2 SMNVEV (reference sequence). Trimming took 4 bases from V and 2 from J, leaving 19 bases between them. The CDR3 runs to 17 residues. In DNA form, the CDR3 reads TGTGCCAGCAGTTGGCTTCAGGGACGGACCTTCACAGATACGCAGTATTTT. Translating it yields CASSWLQGRTFTDTQYF.

In this sample, this clonotype turned up a few times. The V call is TRBV29-1, the J call TRBJ2-5; D remains ambiguous. Germline CDR1 is SQVTM and CDR2 is ANQGSEA. The ends were cut back, 3 bases at V and 5 bases at J, with 10 bases in the middle. The CDR3 is 12 amino acids. The CDR3 region is CSVESARETQYF. The CDR3 DNA reads TGCAGCGTTGAGAGCGCGAGGGAGACCCAGTACTTC. Complete variable domain (other parts from reference TRBV29-1 and TRBJ2-5): SAVISQKPSRDICQRGTSLTIQCQVDSQVTMMFWYRQQPGQSLTLIATANQGSEATYESGFVIDKFPISRPNLTFSTLTVSNMSPEDSSIYLCSVESARETQYFGPGTRLLVL.

The chain recombines TRBV5-4 with TRBJ2-7; 7 bases align to TRBD1. With 4 bases clipped from V and 5 bases from J, the junction kept 12 bases outside the gene matches. The CDR3 has 15 amino acids. From germline, CDR1 is SGHNT and CDR2 YYREEE (reference sequence). CDR3 sequence: CASSPAPTGFNEQYF. CDR3 bases: TGTGCCAGCAGCCCTGCCCCGACAGGGTTCAACGAGCAGTACTTC.

The rearrangement uses TRBV20-1 and TRBJ2-3, with TRBD2 as a possible D gene (5 bases). The V gene's germline CDR1 is DFQATT and CDR2 SNEGSKA (reference sequence). This CDR3 is built from 17 residues. The V end was cut by 6 bases, the J end by 4 bases, with 26 bases between. DNA for the CDR3: TGCAGTGCAAGCCGGATTGGGGAACTCAACGGGGCAGATACGCAGTATTTT. Its translation: CSASRIGELNGADTQYF.

There are a few counts of this clonotype. The gene calls are TRBV7-6 and TRBJ2-7; no reliable D call. The ends were cut back, 2 bases at V and 4 bases at J, with 21 bases in the middle. The CDR3 length is 17 residues. Germline-derived CDR1 and CDR2 are SGHVS and FNYEAQ. The CDR3 DNA reads as TGTGCCAGCAGCTTAAATAGCCCGAGTCTCCCGAATTACGAGCAGTACTTC. Its translation: CASSLNSPSLPNYEQYF.

The chain recombines TRBV12-3 or TRBV12-4 with TRBJ1-1; 10 bases agree with TRBD1. J lost 11 bases, V lost 2 bases, and 8 bases had no gene match. The CDR3 runs to 14 residues. CDR3 sequence reads: CASSLLGQGSRAFF. The CDR3 nucleotides read TGTGCCAGCAGTTTACTGGGACAGGGGTCTCGGGCTTTCTTT.

The chain is built from TRBV5-1 and TRBJ2-3; a weak D match, TRBD2 (7 bases). CDR1 SGHRS and CDR2 YFSETQ come from the germline V gene. CDR3 size: 15 residues. V gave up 0 bases and J gave up 4 bases, with 12 bases separating them. The CDR3: CASSLEGGWSDTQYF. DNA for the CDR3: TGCGCCAGCAGCTTGGAGGGGGGGTGGTCAGATACGCAGTATTTT. Looking up the rest from reference TRBV5-1 and TRBJ2-3 gives the full variable domain: KAGVTQTPRYLIKTRGQQVTLSCSPISGHRSVSWYQQTPGQGLQFLFEYFSETQRNKGNFPGRFSGRQFSNSRSEMNVSTLELGDSALYLCASSLEGGWSDTQYFGPGTRLTVL.